This TCR beta chain was retrieved from a study of T-cell memory formation after mild COVID-19. Study-level points and caveats: Clones shrinking from day 15 to 85 showed even CD4/CD8 mixes; later expanders tilted CD4+.

Germline trimming cut 2 bases from V and 1 base from J; bases unmatched to any gene: 2. CDR1 and CDR2 (germline): GTSNPN, SVGIG (reference sequence). The CDR3 totals 15 residues. This clonotype has just a few counts. The target antigen is unknown. TCRdb fed the 5' RACE reads into MiXCR, producing one record per CDR3 protein. The profile shows more than 450,000 distinct CDR3 sequences, roughly 17% of them singletons. The sequence was collected from an adult woman who had mild COVID-19 (a few samples of this study predate the infection). Cell type and time point are not known. Material: PBMCs or a T cell subset sorted from them (not recorded which). This chain uses TRBV30 with TRBJ2-2, with TRBD2 matching over 9 bases. CDR3 sequence (DNA): TGTGCCTGGAGTCGACTAGCGGTGAACACCGGGGAGCTGTTTTTT. It encodes CAWSRLAVNTGELFF.